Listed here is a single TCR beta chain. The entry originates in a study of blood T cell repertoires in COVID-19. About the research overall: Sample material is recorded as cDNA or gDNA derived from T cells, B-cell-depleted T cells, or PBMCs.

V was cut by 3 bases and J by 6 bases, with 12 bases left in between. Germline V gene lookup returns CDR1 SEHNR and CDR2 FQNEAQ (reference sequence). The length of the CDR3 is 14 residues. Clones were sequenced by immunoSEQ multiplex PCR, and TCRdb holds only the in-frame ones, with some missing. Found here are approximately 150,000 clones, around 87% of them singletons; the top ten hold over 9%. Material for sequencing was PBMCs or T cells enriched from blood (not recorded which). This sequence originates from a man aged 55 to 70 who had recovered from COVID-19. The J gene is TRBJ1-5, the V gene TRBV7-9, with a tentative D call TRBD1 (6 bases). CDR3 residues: CASSFAGALQPQHF. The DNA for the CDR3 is TGTGCCAGCAGCTTCGCAGGGGCACTTCAGCCCCAGCATTTT.